The text below deals with one T cell receptor (beta chain). Its antigen is as yet unknown. Treatment described: around 19 received Ad26.COV2.S at low or high dose, single or two shots; several received placebo; per-sample allocation not given. The study sampled participants on day 63 after the first vaccine or placebo injection. The vaccine delivered Wuhan-strain SARS-CoV-2 spike through an Ad26 vector. Sequenced by immunoSEQ multiplex PCR; TCRdb stores in-frame clones only, minus some. Among around 310,000 clones listed, 85% to 90% were seen once. The data belong to a study of Ad26.COV2.S vaccination and SARS-CoV-2 variants. Study background: Donor allocation was to the COV1001 Ad26.COV2.S trial arm.

Study conclusions and caveats: Ad26.COV2.S recipients had broader spike-specific TCRs (P = 0.0014).

This clonotype was sampled from a person between 18 and 59 years old who received the Ad26.COV2.S COVID-19 vaccine or a placebo. Sample: peripheral blood, taken in a trial of Ad26.COV2.S vaccine versus placebo.

The CDR3 spells CASSPGAVNQPQHF. CDR3 bases: TGCGCCAGCAGCCCTGGGGCAGTCAATCAGCCCCAGCATTTT. V is TRBV4-1 and J is TRBJ1-5; D perhaps matches TRBD1 (5 bases). V was shortened by 4 bases and J by 3 bases, with 10 bases between the two germline ends. This CDR3 comprises 14 residues. Germline CDR1 is MGHRA and CDR2 is YSYEKL.